This T cell receptor beta chain appears in the sequencing data of a study of T cell repertoires in cytomegalovirus infection. Study-wide points: CMV carriers having the relevant HLA were flagged by cumulative public TCR beta family frequency. Dominant in the ex vivo response were TCR beta clonotypes restricted by HLA-C and specific for CMV.

TCRdb re-analysed the reads in MiXCR, keeping a single row per CDR3 protein. The sample holds about 400,000 distinct CDR3 sequences; roughly 18% are singletons and the top ten take 7.5% to 9.5%. This clonotype was detected many times. Its target is unknown. The length of the CDR3 is 13 residues. Germline V gene sequence: CDR1 SGHTA, CDR2 FQGNSA. Trimming stripped 3 bases from V and 5 bases from J, with 9 bases between. This TCR came from a human donor in good health (CMV status not recorded). Some clones in this sample may be carry-over from other donors' samples. Material for sequencing was PBMCs. The V gene is TRBV7-2, the J gene TRBJ2-3; unclear D gene. The CDR3 here is CASSFGQIDTQYF. In DNA form, the CDR3 reads TGTGCCAGCAGCTTCGGTCAAATAGATACGCAGTATTTT.